This is a list of T cell receptor beta chains from one sample in a study of shared clonotypes between healthy human individuals. The data were produced by immunoSEQ multiplex PCR, yet TCRdb's version contains in-frame clones alone and is incomplete. This sample carries about 1.5 million clones, 95% to 99% of them seen once, and the ten largest clones take roughly 0.45%. The sequenced sample was naive CD4+ T cells sorted from blood. These receptors were collected from a man aged 30 to 39 in good health. Both conserved end residues are part of each CDR3. The D gene is left open where the match is weak. Where a row states a size, it is once, few, many or the class of an expanded clone; other rows omit it.

V gene: TRBV7-2; clone size: NA; D gene: NA; J gene: TRBJ1-1; CDR3 length: 13; CDR3 DNA: TGTGCCAGCAGGACAGCCATGAACACTGAAGCTTTCTTT; CDR3 protein: CASRTAMNTEAFF
V gene: TRBV27; clone size: NA; D gene: TRBD2; J gene: TRBJ2-1; CDR3 length: 15; CDR3 DNA: TGTGCCAGCACCACTAGCGGGAACGCCTACAATGAGCAGTTCTTC; CDR3 protein: CASTTSGNAYNEQFF
V gene: TRBV19; clone size: NA; D gene: NA; J gene: TRBJ2-3; CDR3 length: 15; CDR3 DNA: TGTGCCAGTAGTATCTTCGCGGGAAACACAGATACGCAGTATTTT; CDR3 protein: CASSIFAGNTDTQYF
V gene: TRBV5-8; clone size: NA; D gene: NA; J gene: TRBJ2-3; CDR3 length: 16; CDR3 DNA: TGTGCCAGCAGCTTGGCGAGACAGGCTAGCACAGATACGCAGTATTTT; CDR3 protein: CASSLARQASTDTQYF
V gene: TRBV5-5; clone size: NA; D gene: NA; J gene: TRBJ2-2; CDR3 length: 15; CDR3 DNA: TGTGCCAGCAGCCAGGCCCTAGGGCCCACCGGGGAGCTGTTTTTT; CDR3 protein: CASSQALGPTGELFF
V gene: TRBV28; clone size: NA; D gene: TRBD1; J gene: TRBJ2-7; CDR3 length: 15; CDR3 DNA: TGTGCCAGCAGTTCGCCATCGACAGGGATCTACGAGCAGTACTTC; CDR3 protein: CASSSPSTGIYEQYF
V gene: TRBV19; clone size: NA; D gene: NA; J gene: TRBJ1-5; CDR3 length: 12; CDR3 DNA: TGTGCCAGTAGTATCCTCACAGGGCCCCAGCATTTT; CDR3 protein: CASSILTGPQHF
V gene: TRBV4-3; clone size: NA; D gene: TRBD2; J gene: TRBJ2-7; CDR3 length: 18; CDR3 DNA: TGCGCCAGCAGCCATGTCACCGGGACTAGCGGGAGTCGCTACGAGCAGTACTTC; CDR3 protein: CASSHVTGTSGSRYEQYF
V gene: TRBV19; clone size: NA; D gene: NA; J gene: TRBJ2-2; CDR3 length: 13; CDR3 DNA: TGTGCCAGTAGTAGCACAGGCACCGGGGAGCTGTTTTTT; CDR3 protein: CASSSTGTGELFF
V gene: TRBV5-1; clone size: NA; D gene: TRBD1; J gene: TRBJ2-3; CDR3 length: 18; CDR3 DNA: TGCGCCAGCAGAGACGGACAGGGGGCGCAGAGGAGGGCAGATACGCAGTATTTT; CDR3 protein: CASRDGQGAQRRADTQYF
V gene: TRBV7-6; clone size: NA; D gene: NA; J gene: TRBJ2-2; CDR3 length: 15; CDR3 DNA: TGTGCCAGCAGCTTCCTTGACAGGCCGACCGGGGAGCTGTTTTTT; CDR3 protein: CASSFLDRPTGELFF
V gene: TRBV6-5; clone size: NA; D gene: NA; J gene: TRBJ1-2; CDR3 length: 13; CDR3 DNA: TGTGCCAGCAGTTCCCTAACCGGGCCCCGCTACACCTTC; CDR3 protein: CASSSLTGPRYTF
V gene: TRBV6-4; clone size: NA; D gene: TRBD2; J gene: TRBJ2-7; CDR3 length: 18; CDR3 DNA: TGTGCCAGCAGCCAAGAAGGACTAGCGGGAGGGCTAGCCTACGAGCAGTACTTC; CDR3 protein: CASSQEGLAGGLAYEQYF
V gene: TRBV4-1; clone size: NA; D gene: TRBD1; J gene: TRBJ1-5; CDR3 length: 15; CDR3 DNA: TGCGCCAGCAGCCAACCTGGACAGGGGGTACAGCCCCAGCATTTT; CDR3 protein: CASSQPGQGVQPQHF
V gene: TRBV27; clone size: NA; D gene: TRBD1; J gene: TRBJ2-7; CDR3 length: 19; CDR3 DNA: TGTGCCAGCAGCCTCGCCTTTCATGCCGGGACAGGGTACACCTACGAGCAGTACTTC; CDR3 protein: CASSLAFHAGTGYTYEQYF
V gene: TRBV10-3; clone size: NA; D gene: NA; J gene: TRBJ1-1; CDR3 length: 15; CDR3 DNA: TGTGCCATCACTCCCACGGCCGACATGAACACTGAAGCTTTCTTT; CDR3 protein: CAITPTADMNTEAFF
V gene: TRBV9; clone size: NA; D gene: TRBD1; J gene: TRBJ2-1; CDR3 length: 15; CDR3 DNA: TGTGCCAGCAGCGTCGAGGGGGACAGGGTGAATGAGCAGTTCTTC; CDR3 protein: CASSVEGDRVNEQFF
V gene: TRBV5-4; clone size: once; D gene: TRBD2; J gene: TRBJ2-1; CDR3 length: 19; CDR3 DNA: TGTGCCAGCAGCGCGCTCGGGGCTAGCGGGAGGTCGGATTACAATGAGCAGTTCTTC; CDR3 protein: CASSALGASGRSDYNEQFF
V gene: TRBV6-1; clone size: NA; D gene: NA; J gene: TRBJ2-3; CDR3 length: 13; CDR3 DNA: TGTGCCAGCAGTGCGGCCTATACAGATACGCAGTATTTT; CDR3 protein: CASSAAYTDTQYF
V gene: TRBV10-3; clone size: NA; D gene: NA; J gene: TRBJ2-7; CDR3 length: 13; CDR3 DNA: TGTGCCATCAGTGATCCCCGTGCCTACGAGCAGTACTTC; CDR3 protein: CAISDPRAYEQYF
V gene: TRBV4-1; clone size: NA; D gene: TRBD2; J gene: TRBJ2-5; CDR3 length: 17; CDR3 DNA: TGCGCCAGCAGCCCTGCATGGCCGCGGGAGGAGCAAGAGACCCAGTACTTC; CDR3 protein: CASSPAWPREEQETQYF
V gene: TRBV5-4; clone size: NA; D gene: TRBD2; J gene: TRBJ2-7; CDR3 length: 14; CDR3 DNA: TGTGCCAGCAGTGATAGCGGGAGTCTCTACGAGCAGTACTTC; CDR3 protein: CASSDSGSLYEQYF
V gene: TRBV7-6; clone size: NA; D gene: NA; J gene: TRBJ2-1; CDR3 length: 15; CDR3 DNA: TGTGCCAGCAGCTTACTTTTGAGCTCCTACAATGAGCAGTTCTTC; CDR3 protein: CASSLLLSSYNEQFF
V gene: TRBV5-1; clone size: NA; D gene: NA; J gene: TRBJ2-2; CDR3 length: 13; CDR3 DNA: TGCGCCAGCATCGAGGATAACACCGGGGAGCTGTTTTTT; CDR3 protein: CASIEDNTGELFF
V gene: TRBV5-1; clone size: NA; D gene: TRBD1; J gene: TRBJ2-7; CDR3 length: 18; CDR3 DNA: TGCGCCAGCAGCTTGGGGAGGACAGGGGATCCGGAGACCTACGAGCAGTACTTC; CDR3 protein: CASSLGRTGDPETYEQYF
V gene: TRBV6-6; clone size: NA; D gene: NA; J gene: TRBJ1-5; CDR3 length: 16; CDR3 DNA: TGTGCCAGCAGCATTAAGGGGGGATATAGCAATCAGCCCCAGCATTTT; CDR3 protein: CASSIKGGYSNQPQHF
V gene: TRBV5-3; clone size: NA; D gene: NA; J gene: TRBJ2-3; CDR3 length: 17; CDR3 DNA: TGTGCCAGAAGCGTGAATTTCACAGGGACTAGCACAGATACGCAGTATTTT; CDR3 protein: CARSVNFTGTSTDTQYF
V gene: TRBV19; clone size: NA; D gene: NA; J gene: TRBJ2-2; CDR3 length: 15; CDR3 DNA: TGTGCCAGTAGTACCTCCTCAGCCAGCACCGGGGAGCTGTTTTTT; CDR3 protein: CASSTSSASTGELFF
V gene: TRBV27; clone size: NA; D gene: TRBD2; J gene: TRBJ2-7; CDR3 length: 20; CDR3 DNA: TGTGCCAGCAGTTCCCGGGGAGGGACTAGCGGGAGTTTTACGGTCCACGAGCAGTACTTC; CDR3 protein: CASSSRGGTSGSFTVHEQYF
V gene: TRBV19; clone size: NA; D gene: NA; J gene: TRBJ1-5; CDR3 length: 16; CDR3 DNA: TGTGCCAGTAGTATGGGGGGCTGGAATAGCAATCAGCCCCAGCATTTT; CDR3 protein: CASSMGGWNSNQPQHF
V gene: TRBV5-1; clone size: NA; D gene: TRBD1; J gene: TRBJ2-2; CDR3 length: 15; CDR3 DNA: TGCGCCAGCAGCTTGGCAGCAGGGGGCACCGGGGAGCTGTTTTTT; CDR3 protein: CASSLAAGGTGELFF